Each of the 10 T cell receptor beta chains below was sequenced from the same sample in a study of CD8 T cells in ankylosing spondylitis. TCRdb re-called the 5' RACE reads through MiXCR, storing one row per CDR3 protein. Of approximately 140,000 distinct CDR3 sequences in the sample, 40% to 50% are singletons; the top ten hold nearly 15%. The sequenced sample consisted of synovial fluid, either unsorted or a sorted T cell fraction (not recorded which). These receptors originate from a male donor with ankylosing spondylitis.

This clonotype was seen a few times. The rearrangement links TRBV6-2 or TRBV6-3 to TRBJ2-2; 8 bases agree with TRBD2. The CDR3 extends over 15 amino acids. The V gene end was trimmed by 7 bases and the J gene end by 3 bases; junction bases not matched to a gene: 7. Germline CDR1 reads MNHEY; CDR2 reads SVGEGT. In nucleotides, the CDR3 is TGTGCCAGCAAGGGAGCGGGAGTGTACACCGGGGAGCTGTTTTTT. This gives the protein CASKGAGVYTGELFF.

V usage is TRBV4-2 and J usage is TRBJ1-2; TRBD1 matches at 11 bases. Looked up from germline, CDR1 is LGHNA and CDR2 is YNFKEQ. The CDR3 runs 19 residues. Trimming cost V 1 base and J 4 bases; bases outside gene matches: 14. The CDR3 DNA reads TGTGCCAGCAGCCAAGGGCGGACAGGGGGCGCCGTCGGTATCTATGGCTACACCTTC. This translates into CASSQGRTGGAVGIYGYTF.

This clonotype appeared a few times. This chain joins TRBV28 and TRBJ2-5; maybe TRBD1 (6 bases). The germline CDR1 and CDR2 sequences are MDHEN and SYDVKM. V lost 5 bases to trimming and J lost 0 bases, with 16 bases between them. CDR3 size: 16 residues. The CDR3 DNA sequence: TGTGCCAGCAGTGCCCGACAGGTCTGGTACCAAGAGACCCAGTACTTC. This translates into CASSARQVWYQETQYF.

This clonotype was found once. The chain employs TRBV10-2 and TRBJ1-2, with a possible D match to TRBD1 (5 bases). This CDR3 comprises 14 residues. CDR1 and CDR2 (germline): WSHSY, SAAADI. V lost 0 bases to trimming and J lost 7 bases, with 12 bases between them. The CDR3 spells CASSESRGPGGYTF. The DNA of the CDR3 is TGCGCCAGCAGTGAGTCCCGGGGACCGGGTGGCTACACCTTC.

In this sample, this clonotype turned up many times. The CDR3 here is CASWMGPGQELSGANVLTF. CDR3 coding DNA: TGTGCCAGCTGGATGGGTCCGGGACAGGAACTCTCTGGGGCCAACGTCCTGACTTTC. The V call is TRBV7-3, the J call TRBJ2-6, with 8 bases matching TRBD1. The V gene's germline CDR1 is SGHTA and CDR2 FQGTGA. The CDR3 runs 19 residues. Germline trimming cut 8 bases from V and 0 bases from J; bases unmatched to any gene: 15.

The CDR3 loop is CAISEWDRPNQPQHF. The CDR3 nucleotides read TGTGCCATCAGTGAGTGGGACAGACCAAATCAGCCCCAGCATTTT. The genes are TRBV10-3 and TRBJ1-5; 7 bases agree with TRBD1. CDR1 is ENHRY, CDR2 SYGVKD, per germline. The J segment lost 4 bases and the V segment lost 1 base, leaving 4 bases of the junction unmatched. The CDR3 extends over 15 amino acids.

The CDR3 region is CASSLAGLAHHRELFF. The CDR3 nucleotides are TGTGCCAGCAGCTTGGCGGGGCTAGCGCACCACCGGGAGCTGTTTTTT. The rearrangement uses TRBV5-6 and TRBJ2-2; weak D call: TRBD2 (6 bases). The CDR3 is made up of 16 amino acids. Germline CDR1 reads SGHDT; CDR2 reads YYEEEE. Between the trimmed V and J ends, which lost 0 bases and 9 bases, there was a span of 18 bases. The whole variable domain, remainder taken from reference TRBV5-6 and TRBJ2-2, is DAGVTQSPTHLIKTRGQQVTLRCSPKSGHDTVSWYQQALGQGPQFIFQYYEEEERQRGNFPDRFSGHQFPNYSSELNVNALLLGDSALYLCASSLAGLAHHRELFFGEGSRLTVL.

This chain links TRBV6-1 with TRBJ1-1, with 7 bases identical to TRBD1. J lost 0 bases, V lost 6 bases, and 7 bases had no gene match. Germline-derived CDR1 and CDR2 are MNHNS and SASEGT. The CDR3 has 15 amino acids. In DNA form, the CDR3 reads TGTGCCAGCAGCACCCCGGGACAGATGAACACTGAAGCTTTCTTT. Its protein product is CASSTPGQMNTEAFF.

The genes are TRBV7-9 and TRBJ2-4, with D perhaps matching TRBD2 (5 bases). The germline CDR1 and CDR2 sequences are SEHNR and FQNEAQ (reference sequence). The ends were cut back, 2 bases at V and 0 bases at J, with 14 bases in the middle. The CDR3 sequence is 17 residues long. The CDR3: CASSLIGVYPAKNIQYF. The CDR3 DNA is TGTGCCAGCAGCTTAATCGGGGTCTACCCAGCCAAAAACATTCAGTACTTC.

The chain uses TRBV4-1 and TRBJ2-6; the D is unclear. CDR3 length: 13 amino acids. The V end lost 1 base, the J end lost 2 bases, and 0 bases lay between the germline ends. The germline V gene has CDR1 MGHRA and CDR2 YSYEKL. CDR3 coding DNA: TGCGCCAGCAGCCAAGCTGGGGCCAACGTCCTGACTTTC. Its translation is CASSQAGANVLTF.